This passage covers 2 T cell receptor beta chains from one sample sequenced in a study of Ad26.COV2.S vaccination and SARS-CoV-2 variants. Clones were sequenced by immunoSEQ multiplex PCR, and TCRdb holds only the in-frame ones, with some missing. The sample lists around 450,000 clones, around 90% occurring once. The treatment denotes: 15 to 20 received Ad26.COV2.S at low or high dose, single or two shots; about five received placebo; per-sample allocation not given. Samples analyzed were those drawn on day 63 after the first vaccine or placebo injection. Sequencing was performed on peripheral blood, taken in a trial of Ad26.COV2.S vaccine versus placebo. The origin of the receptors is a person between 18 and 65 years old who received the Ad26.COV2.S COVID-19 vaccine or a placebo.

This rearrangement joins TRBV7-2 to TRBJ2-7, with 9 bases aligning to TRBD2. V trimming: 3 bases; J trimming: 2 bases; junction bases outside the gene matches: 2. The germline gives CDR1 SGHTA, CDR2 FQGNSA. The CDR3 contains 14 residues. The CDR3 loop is CASSFSGSPYEQYF. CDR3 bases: TGTGCCAGCAGCTTTAGCGGGAGTCCCTACGAGCAGTACTTC.

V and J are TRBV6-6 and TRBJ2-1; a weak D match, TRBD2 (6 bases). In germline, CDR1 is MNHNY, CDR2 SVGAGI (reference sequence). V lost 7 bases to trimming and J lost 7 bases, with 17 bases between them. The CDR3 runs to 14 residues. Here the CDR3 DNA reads TGTGCCAGCATGTGGGGGGTGTCTAAGAATGAGCAGTTCTTC. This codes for CASMWGVSKNEQFF.